This T cell receptor beta chain was recorded in a study of T cell changes during pregnancy in multiple sclerosis. The germline CDR1 and CDR2 sequences are MNHNY and SVGAGI (reference sequence). The CDR3 sequence is 12 residues long. Method: immunoSEQ multiplex PCR; TCRdb's copy keeps in-frame clones and lacks some. This sample has 60,000 to 65,000 clones, with about 92% found just once. In the case of this clone: Relative to the germline gene, one junction end is altered; a read error may explain this.

This sample comprised peripheral blood, obtained in the second trimester of pregnancy. The chain links TRBV6-6 to TRBJ2-3; 7 nucleotides line up with TRBD2. The TCR was taken from a female donor in good health, enrolled as a control in a pregnancy study. CDR3 nucleotides: TGCGGGGTGGGGGGGGGCACAGATACGCAGTATTTT. Residues: CGVGGGTDTQYF.